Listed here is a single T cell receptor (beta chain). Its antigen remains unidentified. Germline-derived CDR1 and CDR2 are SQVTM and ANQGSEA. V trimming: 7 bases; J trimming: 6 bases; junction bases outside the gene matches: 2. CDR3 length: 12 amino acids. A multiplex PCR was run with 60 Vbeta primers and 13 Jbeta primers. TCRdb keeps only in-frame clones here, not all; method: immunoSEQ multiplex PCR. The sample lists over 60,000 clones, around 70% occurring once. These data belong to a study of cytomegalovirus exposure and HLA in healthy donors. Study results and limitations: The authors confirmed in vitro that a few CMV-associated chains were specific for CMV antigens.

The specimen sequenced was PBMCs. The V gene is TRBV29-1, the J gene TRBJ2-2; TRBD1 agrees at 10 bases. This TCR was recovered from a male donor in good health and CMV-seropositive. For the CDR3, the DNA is TGCAGCGGGGGACAGGGGTCCGGGGAGCTGTTTTTT. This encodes CSGGQGSGELFF.